These T cell receptor beta chains were read from a single sample in a study of T cell responses to AZD1222 COVID-19 vaccine. Sequencing used immunoSEQ multiplex PCR; TCRdb keeps in-frame clones, though not all of them. The table lists approximately 180,000 clones, 85% to 90% of them singletons. Sequenced here: peripheral blood, sampled on day 0 of AZD1222 vaccination. These receptors were collected from an adult in good health. Both conserved end residues are part of each CDR3. Fields, in order: V gene, clone size, CDR3 length, D gene, J gene, CDR3 protein, CDR3 DNA. A D gene is named only where the DNA matches it firmly. Not every row has a clone size; where given, it reads once, few, many or a size class.

TRBV25-1	NA	13	NA	TRBJ1-1	CASSGGGRTEAFF	TGTGCCAGCAGTGGAGGAGGGAGGACTGAAGCTTTCTTT
TRBV6-6	few	14	NA	TRBJ2-2	CASRQTANTGELFF	TGTGCCAGCAGACAAACAGCGAACACCGGGGAGCTGTTTTTT
TRBV28	NA	16	NA	TRBJ2-2	CASSLSLAKDTGELFF	TGTGCCAGCAGTTTATCGCTCGCCAAAGACACCGGGGAGCTGTTTTTT
TRBV5-1	NA	13	NA	TRBJ1-5	CASRATRDQPQHF	TGCGCCAGCAGGGCGACCAGGGATCAGCCCCAGCATTTT
TRBV11-2	NA	12	NA	TRBJ2-1	CASSRTNNEQFF	TGTGCCAGCAGCCGCACTAACAATGAGCAGTTCTTC
TRBV7-2	NA	15	NA	TRBJ1-5	CASSLAAVSNQPQHF	TGTGCCAGCAGCTTAGCGGCAGTTAGCAATCAGCCCCAGCATTTT
TRBV20-1	NA	12	NA	TRBJ1-1	CSASPENTEAFF	TGCAGTGCTAGTCCAGAGAACACTGAAGCTTTCTTT
TRBV5-4	NA	17	TRBD2	TRBJ2-1	CASNAGGPASSYNEQFF	TGTGCCAGCAACGCGGGGGGGCCCGCCAGCTCCTACAATGAGCAGTTCTTC
TRBV6-5	NA	15	TRBD1	TRBJ1-6	CASSSRQGYNSPLHF	TGTGCCAGCAGCTCAAGACAGGGTTATAATTCACCCCTCCACTTT
TRBV6-2/TRBV6-3	NA	14	NA	TRBJ2-7	CASSPPGRSYEQYF	TGTGCCAGCAGCCCCCCAGGGAGATCCTACGAGCAGTACTTC
TRBV10-3	few	16	NA	TRBJ1-1	CAISGGAGSGNTEAFF	TGTGCCATCAGTGGGGGTGCAGGGTCGGGGAACACTGAAGCTTTCTTT
TRBV2	once	16	NA	TRBJ1-3	CASSDIPRTAGNTIYF	TGTGCCAGCAGTGATATTCCGAGAACGGCTGGAAACACCATATATTTT
TRBV6-2/TRBV6-3	NA	11	NA	TRBJ1-6	CASSNHSPLHF	TGTGCCAGCAGTAACCATTCACCCCTCCACTTT
TRBV30	NA	14	TRBD2	TRBJ2-6	CAWRGGAGANVLTF	TGTGCCTGGAGGGGAGGGGCTGGGGCCAACGTCCTGACTTTC
TRBV12-3/TRBV12-4	NA	13	NA	TRBJ2-2	CASRTAGPGELFF	TGTGCCAGCAGGACCGCAGGGCCCGGGGAGCTGTTTTTT
TRBV12-3/TRBV12-4	NA	13	NA	TRBJ1-2	CASSLQGGYGYTF	TGTGCCAGCAGTTTACAGGGAGGCTATGGCTACACCTTC
TRBV28	NA	12	NA	TRBJ1-5	CASSPPNQPQHF	TGTGCCAGCAGTCCACCAAATCAGCCCCAGCATTTT
TRBV7-6	NA	11	NA	TRBJ2-7	CASSEGYEQYF	TGTGCCAGCAGCGAGGGTTACGAGCAGTACTTC
TRBV7-2	NA	15	TRBD1	TRBJ2-3	CASSLVGQGADTQYF	TGTGCCAGCAGCTTAGTGGGACAGGGGGCCGATACGCAGTATTTT
TRBV13	NA	15	TRBD1	TRBJ1-1	CASSPRQGEGTEAFF	TGTGCCAGCAGCCCGAGACAGGGAGAGGGAACTGAAGCTTTCTTT
TRBV7-2	NA	15	TRBD1	TRBJ2-3	CASSLEGQGTDTQYF	TGTGCCAGCAGCTTAGAAGGACAGGGAACAGATACGCAGTATTTT
TRBV9	NA	14	NA	TRBJ1-6	CASSVVSDNSPLHF	TGTGCCAGCAGCGTAGTCTCAGATAATTCACCCCTCCACTTT
TRBV11-3	NA	16	NA	TRBJ2-2	CASSFGVLGGTGELFF	TGTGCCAGCAGCTTCGGGGTATTAGGAGGCACCGGGGAGCTGTTTTTT
TRBV18	NA	13	NA	TRBJ1-4	CASSPRQNEKLFF	TGTGCCAGCTCACCACGTCAGAACGAAAAACTGTTTTTT
TRBV30	NA	13	NA	TRBJ1-1	CAWSVAKNTEAFF	TGTGCCTGGAGTGTTGCCAAGAACACTGAAGCTTTCTTT
TRBV5-1	NA	15	NA	TRBJ1-4	CASSLVGATNEKLFF	TGCGCCAGCAGCTTGGTCGGGGCAACTAATGAAAAACTGTTTTTT
TRBV28	few	11	NA	TRBJ2-7	CASRKTYEQYF	TGTGCCAGCAGGAAGACCTACGAGCAGTACTTC
TRBV27	NA	16	NA	TRBJ1-4	CASAKPGGTTGDRLFF	TGTGCCAGCGCCAAACCCGGGGGGACAACGGGTGATCGACTGTTTTTT
TRBV12-3/TRBV12-4	NA	13	NA	TRBJ2-3	CASSPSPADTQYF	TGTGCCAGCAGTCCCTCCCCCGCAGATACGCAGTATTTT
TRBV30	once	16	NA	TRBJ1-1	CAWSSWGRLGNTEAFF	TGTGCCTGGAGTAGCTGGGGAAGGTTAGGGAACACTGAAGCTTTCTTT
TRBV28	NA	14	TRBD2	TRBJ2-7	CASRTSGRASEQYF	TGTGCCAGCAGAACCAGCGGGAGGGCCTCCGAGCAGTACTTC
TRBV3-1/TRBV3-2	NA	15	TRBD1	TRBJ2-5	CASSQGTGSGKTQYF	TGTGCCAGCAGCCAAGGGACAGGGAGTGGAAAGACCCAGTACTTC
TRBV2	NA	14	TRBD1	TRBJ1-1	CASSEALTGAEAFF	TGTGCCAGCAGTGAAGCGCTGACAGGGGCTGAAGCTTTCTTT
TRBV3-1/TRBV3-2	NA	12	NA	TRBJ2-2	CASSPYTGELFF	TGTGCCAGCAGCCCTTACACCGGGGAGCTGTTTTTT
TRBV6-1	NA	14	NA	TRBJ2-3	CASSDRGGTDTQYF	TGTGCCAGCAGTGATCGTGGCGGCACAGATACGCAGTATTTT
TRBV28	many	14	NA	TRBJ1-1	CASSPTPRDTEAFF	TGTGCCAGCAGTCCAACCCCCAGAGACACTGAAGCTTTCTTT
TRBV6-5	NA	13	NA	TRBJ1-5	CASSRTSNQPQHF	TGTGCCAGCAGCCGCACGTCTAATCAGCCCCAGCATTTT
TRBV29-1	NA	15	NA	TRBJ2-3	CSVDGRIDSTDTQYF	TGCAGCGTTGACGGGCGTATCGACTCCACAGATACGCAGTATTTT
TRBV6-2/TRBV6-3	NA	14	NA	TRBJ1-2	CASSEPVGGYGYTF	TGTGCCAGCAGCGAACCGGTGGGCGGCTATGGCTACACCTTC